These 30 T cell receptor beta chains originate from one sample sequenced in a study of blood T cell repertoires in COVID-19. Assay used: immunoSEQ multiplex PCR; TCRdb lists only in-frame clones, some missing. The table includes 15,000 to 20,000 clones, around 87% detected once. The specimen was peripheral blood. These receptors came from a man aged 70 or older with acute or convalescent COVID-19.

The chain carries TRBV7-8 and TRBJ2-7; a weak D match, TRBD2 (5 bases). This CDR3 is 12 amino acids long. The V gene lost 5 bases and the J gene lost 5 bases, with 10 bases spanning the gap. The germline gives CDR1 SGHVS, CDR2 FQNEAQ. The CDR3 sequence: CASSQGLHEQYF. CDR3 coding DNA: TGTGCCAGCAGCCAAGGACTTCACGAGCAGTACTTC.

This chain links TRBV6-1 with TRBJ1-3, with a weak D call TRBD1 (6 bases). V was cut by 2 bases and J by 9 bases, with 23 bases left in between. CDR3 length equals 17 residues. The V gene's germline CDR1 is MNHNS and CDR2 SASEGT. The CDR3 region is CASSETGLAGEGVTIYF. In DNA form, the CDR3 reads TGTGCCAGCAGTGAAACCGGATTGGCAGGGGAAGGAGTCACCATATATTTT.

This clone came up a few times. V gene TRBV29-1 combines with J gene TRBJ2-7, with 12 nucleotides matching TRBD1. The CDR3 contains 13 residues. Germline V lookup: CDR1 SQVTM, CDR2 ANQGSEA. V dropped 6 bases and J dropped 6; count of bases not matched to a gene: 6. CDR3: CSVARDRGLEQYF. CDR3 DNA sequence: TGCAGCGTCGCCCGGGACAGGGGGCTCGAGCAGTACTTC.

This chain connects TRBV7-3 to TRBJ1-5, with D possibly being TRBD1 (6 bases). Germline values: CDR1 SGHTA, CDR2 FQGTGA. The germline V and J ends were trimmed by 5 bases and 4 bases, with 9 bases remaining between them. This CDR3 contains 13 residues. The CDR3 bases are TGTGCCAGCAGCCGGACAGCAAATCAGCCCCAGCATTTT. Residues: CASSRTANQPQHF.

The chain employs TRBV6-5 and TRBJ2-1; TRBD1 aligns across 8 bases. J lost 7 bases, V lost 5 bases, and 4 bases had no gene match. Per germline, CDR1 MNHEY and CDR2 SVGAGI. The CDR3 is 13 amino acids. CDR3 protein: CASSNHRGNEQFF. For the CDR3, the DNA is TGTGCCAGCAGTAATCACAGGGGGAATGAGCAGTTCTTC.

The V gene is TRBV18, the J gene TRBJ1-3; the match to TRBD1 covers 9 bases. Looked up from germline, CDR1 is KGHSH and CDR2 is LQKENI. With 3 bases clipped from V and 0 bases from J, the junction kept 6 bases outside the gene matches. CDR3 length: 17 residues. Here the CDR3 reads CASSPVPGQGSGNTIYF. CDR3 sequence (DNA): TGTGCCAGCTCACCCGTCCCGGGACAGGGCTCTGGAAACACCATATATTTT.

This chain uses TRBV5-6 with TRBJ1-2; D remains ambiguous. Germline V CDR1 and CDR2: SGHDT, YYEEEE. CDR3 length equals 13 residues. Trimming pared 6 bases from V and 4 bases from J, leaving 13 bases between. CDR3 in amino acids: CASNLREAYGYTF. CDR3 nucleotides: TGTGCCAGCAACCTCCGGGAAGCCTATGGCTACACCTTC. The variable domain in full, with the rest retrieved from reference TRBV5-6 and TRBJ1-2, is DAGVTQSPTHLIKTRGQQVTLRCSPKSGHDTVSWYQQALGQGPQFIFQYYEEEERQRGNFPDRFSGHQFPNYSSELNVNALLLGDSALYLCASNLREAYGYTFGSGTRLTVV.

The V call is TRBV11-2, the J call TRBJ2-5; D might be TRBD2 (5 bases). V was clipped by 3 bases and J by 5 bases, with 13 bases between them. This CDR3 has 14 residues. Germline V gene data show CDR1 as SGHAT and CDR2 as FQNNGV. As DNA, the CDR3 is TGTGCCAGCAGCTTTGGTCGCGAGGGTGAGACCCAGTACTTC. Protein sequence: CASSFGREGETQYF.

The chain recombines TRBV5-6 with TRBJ2-3, with TRBD2 as a possible D gene (5 bases). The ends were cut back, 0 bases at V and 1 base at J, with 12 bases in the middle. The germline V gene has CDR1 SGHDT and CDR2 YYEEEE. This CDR3 comprises 16 residues. The DNA of the CDR3 is TGTGCCAGCAGCTTGGCCCAGTCGAGGGGCACAGATACGCAGTATTTT. It codes for CASSLAQSRGTDTQYF. The variable domain in full, with the rest retrieved from reference TRBV5-6 and TRBJ2-3, is DAGVTQSPTHLIKTRGQQVTLRCSPKSGHDTVSWYQQALGQGPQFIFQYYEEEERQRGNFPDRFSGHQFPNYSSELNVNALLLGDSALYLCASSLAQSRGTDTQYFGPGTRLTVL.

The V gene is TRBV3-1 (or the pseudogene TRBV3-2), the J gene TRBJ1-2; unclear D gene. The CDR3 consists of 14 residues. Trimming took off 3 bases at V and 6 bases at J, with 14 bases between the two ends. Germline assignment: CDR1 LGHDT and CDR2 YNNKEL (reference sequence). This CDR3 reads CASSQTEVPNGYTF. CDR3 sequence (DNA): TGTGCCAGCAGCCAGACGGAGGTACCGAATGGCTACACCTTC.

The chain recombines TRBV5-5 with TRBJ2-7; a weak D match, TRBD2 (6 bases). Trimming stripped 7 bases from V and 0 bases from J, with 17 bases between. This CDR3 contains 15 residues. The germline gives CDR1 SGHKS, CDR2 YYEKEE (reference sequence). The chain's CDR3 is CASGRGGFSSYEQYF. CDR3 nucleotides: TGTGCCAGCGGACGCGGAGGGTTTAGCTCCTACGAGCAGTACTTC.

A few counts support this clone. This chain connects TRBV28 to TRBJ2-2, with TRBD2 matching over 9 bases. CDR1 is MDHEN and CDR2 is SYDVKM in the germline V gene. V dropped 6 bases and J dropped 6; count of bases not matched to a gene: 8. The length of the CDR3 is 15 residues. The CDR3 DNA reads as TGTGCCAGCAGGGTAGCGGGAGTGGGACCCGGGGAGCTGTTTTTT. Its translation is CASRVAGVGPGELFF.

There are a few counts of this clone. This chain links TRBV11-2 with TRBJ2-2; TRBD1 matches 9 bases. The CDR3 length is 16 residues. V shed 5 bases, J shed 1 base, and the junction held 5 bases outside the gene matches. Per the germline V gene, CDR1 is SGHAT and CDR2 is FQNNGV. The CDR3 nucleotides are TGTGCCAGCAGCACACCGGGACAGGGGAACACCGGGGAGCTGTTTTTT. Residues: CASSTPGQGNTGELFF.

The chain is built from TRBV5-1 and TRBJ2-1; 9 bases fit TRBD2. The germline V gene has CDR1 SGHRS and CDR2 YFSETQ. Germline trimming cut 0 bases from V and 8 bases from J; bases unmatched to any gene: 6. The CDR3 is made up of 15 amino acids. The CDR3 DNA sequence: TGCGCCAGCAGCTTGGGAGGGACTAGCACCCATGAGCAGTTCTTC. Translated: CASSLGGTSTHEQFF. Full variable domain (missing parts from reference TRBV5-1 and TRBJ2-1): KAGVTQTPRYLIKTRGQQVTLSCSPISGHRSVSWYQQTPGQGLQFLFEYFSETQRNKGNFPGRFSGRQFSNSRSEMNVSTLELGDSALYLCASSLGGTSTHEQFFGPGTRLTVL.

The CDR3: CASSRAGGFPNTQYF. In nucleotides, the CDR3 is TGCGCCAGCAGCCGAGCGGGAGGTTTCCCGAATACGCAGTATTTT. V is TRBV10-1 and J is TRBJ2-3, with 9 positions matching TRBD2. CDR3 length equals 15 residues. The germline gives CDR1 WNHNN, CDR2 SYGVQD (reference sequence). Trimming cost V 6 bases and J 7 bases; bases outside gene matches: 11.

This chain connects TRBV5-8 to TRBJ1-1, with D perhaps TRBD1 (5 bases). The CDR3 extends over 16 amino acids. The V end lost 1 base, the J end lost 9 bases, and 22 bases lay between the germline ends. Germline assignment: CDR1 SGHTS and CDR2 YDEGEE. The CDR3 coding sequence is TGTGCCAGCAGCTTGACAACAGGTCCTTTCACTTCTCAAGCTTTCTTT. This translates into CASSLTTGPFTSQAFF.

V is TRBV4-3 and J is TRBJ2-1; TRBD1 aligns across 7 bases. The CDR3 spans 17 residues. CDR1 is LGHNA and CDR2 is YSLEER in the germline V gene. Losses at the gene ends were 1 base for V and 4 bases for J; bases not matched to a gene: 10. The CDR3 sequence is CASSQASGRGSYNEQFF. In DNA form, the CDR3 reads TGCGCCAGCAGCCAAGCGAGTGGCAGGGGGTCATACAATGAGCAGTTCTTC.

V usage is TRBV12-3 or TRBV12-4 and J usage is TRBJ2-3; D is uncertain. The length of the CDR3 is 13 residues. V shed 8 bases and J shed 3 bases, with 12 bases lying between them. The CDR3 DNA follows: TGTGCCAGCGCTTTCACCCGGACAGATACGCAGTATTTT. It encodes CASAFTRTDTQYF.

The V call is TRBV28, the J call TRBJ1-1; D gene unclear. Trimming left V 3 bases short and J 1 base short, with 9 bases between. From germline, CDR1 is MDHEN and CDR2 SYDVKM. The CDR3 contains 14 residues. The CDR3 DNA follows: TGTGCCAGCAGTTTTTTGGGAGCGAACACTGAAGCTTTCTTT. Its protein is CASSFLGANTEAFF.

V gene TRBV7-8 combines with J gene TRBJ2-1, with D maybe TRBD1 (6 bases). This CDR3 has 14 residues. V lost 1 base and J lost 7, with 11 bases in between. Germline CDR1 and CDR2: SGHVS and FQNEAQ. The CDR3 coding sequence is TGTGCCAGCAGCTTAGGCCAGGGGAATAATGAGCAGTTCTTC. Translating gives CASSLGQGNNEQFF.

V usage is TRBV7-3 and J usage is TRBJ2-1; 10 bases fit TRBD2. V was pared by 3 bases and J by 8 bases, with 10 bases of the junction left unmatched. The CDR3 has 16 amino acids. Germline values: CDR1 SGHTA, CDR2 FQGTGA. The CDR3 nucleotides are TGTGCCAGCAGCTTGGTACTAGCGGGAACCCCGGATGAGCAGTTCTTC. Protein product: CASSLVLAGTPDEQFF.

The V call is TRBV11-1, the J call TRBJ1-3; D is unresolved. The CDR3 sequence is 16 residues long. V was clipped by 5 bases and J by 0 bases, with 14 bases between them. The germline V gene has CDR1 SGHAT and CDR2 FQDESV (reference sequence). Here the CDR3 DNA reads TGTGCCAGCAGCCCCCCCGGCAGCGTCTCTGGAAACACCATATATTTT. Encoded protein: CASSPPGSVSGNTIYF.

The chain has TRBV7-2 and TRBJ1-5; tentatively, D is TRBD1 (6 bases). The CDR3 loop spans 14 amino acids. Germline-derived CDR1 and CDR2 are SGHTA and FQGNSA. V shed 3 bases and J shed 7 bases, with 13 bases lying between them. This CDR3 is CASSLGGPRQPQHF. In DNA form, the CDR3 reads TGTGCCAGCAGCTTGGGGGGGCCCAGGCAGCCCCAGCATTTT. Filled out from reference TRBV7-2 and TRBJ1-5, the complete variable domain reads GAGVSQSPSNKVTEKGKDVELRCDPISGHTALYWYRQSLGQGLEFLIYFQGNSAPDKSGLPSDRFSAERTGGSVSTLTIQRTQQEDSAVYLCASSLGGPRQPQHFGDGTRLSIL.

The chain is built from TRBV6-1 and TRBJ2-1; weak D call: TRBD1 (5 bases). Trimming took off 3 bases at V and 7 bases at J, with 13 bases between the two ends. CDR3 length: 14 amino acids. Germline CDR1 reads MNHNS; CDR2 reads SASEGT. The CDR3 nucleotides read TGTGCCAGCAGTGACGGACCCAGGGTTAATGAGCAGTTCTTC. The encoded protein is CASSDGPRVNEQFF.

V gene TRBV29-1 combines with J gene TRBJ1-1; TRBD1 matches at 9 bases. CDR3 size: 14 residues. The germline V gene encodes CDR1 SQVTM and CDR2 ANQGSEA. The trim removed 5 bases at V and 7 bases at J, leaving 11 bases unmatched. The CDR3 spells CSVKQGAGYGEAFF. The CDR3 nucleotides read TGCAGCGTTAAACAGGGGGCGGGTTACGGTGAAGCTTTCTTT.

The chain employs TRBV18 and TRBJ1-2; a possible D gene is TRBD1 (6 bases). This CDR3 region has 15 residues. Germline V gene sequence: CDR1 KGHSH, CDR2 LQKENI. V dropped 3 bases and J dropped 4 bases, with 15 bases sitting between them. CDR3 amino acids: CASSPTSGTSYGYTF. CDR3 nucleotide sequence: TGTGCCAGCTCACCTACATCCGGGACATCCTATGGCTACACCTTC.

This chain connects TRBV2 to TRBJ1-1, with a weak D call TRBD1 (5 bases). Trimming cost V 0 bases and J 3 bases, with 8 bases left between them. CDR3 length: 14 amino acids. The V gene's germline CDR1 is SNHLY and CDR2 FYNNEI. CDR3 sequence reads: CASSEALGDTEAFF. The CDR3 region has the DNA TGTGCCAGCAGTGAAGCGCTAGGGGACACTGAAGCTTTCTTT. Drawing the rest from reference TRBV2 and TRBJ1-1, the complete variable domain is EPEVTQTPSHQVTQMGQEVILRCVPISNHLYFYWYRQILGQKVEFLVSFYNNEISEKSEIFDDQFSVERPDGSNFTLKIRSTKLEDSAMYFCASSEALGDTEAFFGQGTRLTVV.

The chain links TRBV28 to TRBJ2-7, with a weak D call TRBD2 (7 bases). Trimming took off 7 bases at V and 9 bases at J, with 22 bases between the two ends. The CDR3 is made up of 14 amino acids. The germline V gene has CDR1 MDHEN and CDR2 SYDVKM. The CDR3 loop is CASKTGGSRTTQYF. Written as DNA, the CDR3 is TGTGCCAGCAAAACGGGGGGCTCGAGAACGACGCAGTACTTC.

This clone is labeled medium-sized. The chain has TRBV24-1 and TRBJ1-1; D is perhaps TRBD1 (6 bases). V was clipped by 5 bases and J by 1 base, with 10 bases between them. CDR3 length: 14 residues. Per germline, CDR1 KGHDR and CDR2 SFDVKD. The CDR3 spells CATSAGGSNTEAFF. DNA for the CDR3: TGTGCCACCAGTGCTGGGGGCTCGAACACTGAAGCTTTCTTT.

This clone was counted only a few times. The rearrangement uses TRBV5-1 and TRBJ2-2, with 8 bases identical to TRBD1. Germline-derived CDR1 and CDR2 are SGHRS and YFSETQ. The CDR3 is 16 residues long. V shed 6 bases and J 3 bases; nucleotides not matched to a gene: 10. CDR3 residues: CASTSPGTGHTGELFF. Here the CDR3 DNA reads TGCGCCAGCACCTCTCCGGGGACAGGTCACACCGGGGAGCTGTTTTTT. Filled out from reference TRBV5-1 and TRBJ2-2, the complete variable domain reads KAGVTQTPRYLIKTRGQQVTLSCSPISGHRSVSWYQQTPGQGLQFLFEYFSETQRNKGNFPGRFSGRQFSNSRSEMNVSTLELGDSALYLCASTSPGTGHTGELFFGEGSRLTVL.